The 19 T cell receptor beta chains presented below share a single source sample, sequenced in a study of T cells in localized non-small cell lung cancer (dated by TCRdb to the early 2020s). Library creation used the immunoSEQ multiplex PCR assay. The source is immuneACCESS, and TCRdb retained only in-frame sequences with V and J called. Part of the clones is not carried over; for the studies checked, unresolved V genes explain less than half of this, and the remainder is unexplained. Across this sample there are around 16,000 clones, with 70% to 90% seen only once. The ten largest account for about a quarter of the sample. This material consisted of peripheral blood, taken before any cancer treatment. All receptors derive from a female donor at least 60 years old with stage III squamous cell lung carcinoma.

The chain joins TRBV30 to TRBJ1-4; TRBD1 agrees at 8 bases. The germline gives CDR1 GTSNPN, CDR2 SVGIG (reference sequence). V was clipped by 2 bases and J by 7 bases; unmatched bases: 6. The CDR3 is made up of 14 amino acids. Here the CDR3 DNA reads TGTGCCTGGAGTCAGACAGGGGAAGGTGAAAAACTGTTTTTT. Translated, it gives CAWSQTGEGEKLFF.

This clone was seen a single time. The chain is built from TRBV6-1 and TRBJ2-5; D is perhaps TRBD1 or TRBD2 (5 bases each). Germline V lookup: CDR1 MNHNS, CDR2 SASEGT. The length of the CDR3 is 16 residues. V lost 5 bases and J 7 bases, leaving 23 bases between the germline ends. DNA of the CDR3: TGTGCCAGCAGTAAAGGGACGGGTCAGCGGTGGGGGACCCAGTACTTC. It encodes CASSKGTGQRWGTQYF.

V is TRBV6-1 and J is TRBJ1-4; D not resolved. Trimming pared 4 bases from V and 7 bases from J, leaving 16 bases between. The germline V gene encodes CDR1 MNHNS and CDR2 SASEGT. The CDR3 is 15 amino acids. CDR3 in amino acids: CASSGGEKGGEKLFF. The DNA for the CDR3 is TGTGCCAGCAGTGGTGGGGAAAAGGGCGGTGAAAAACTGTTTTTT.

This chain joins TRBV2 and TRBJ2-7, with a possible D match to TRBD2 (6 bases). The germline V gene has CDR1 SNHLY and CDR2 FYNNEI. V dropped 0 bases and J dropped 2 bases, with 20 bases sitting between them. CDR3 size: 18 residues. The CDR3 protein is CASSEAAPIAGFPYEQYF. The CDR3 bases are TGTGCCAGCAGTGAAGCTGCCCCAATCGCGGGATTCCCCTACGAGCAGTACTTC. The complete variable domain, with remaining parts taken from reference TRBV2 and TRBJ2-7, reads EPEVTQTPSHQVTQMGQEVILRCVPISNHLYFYWYRQILGQKVEFLVSFYNNEISEKSEIFDDQFSVERPDGSNFTLKIRSTKLEDSAMYFCASSEAAPIAGFPYEQYFGPGTRLTVT.

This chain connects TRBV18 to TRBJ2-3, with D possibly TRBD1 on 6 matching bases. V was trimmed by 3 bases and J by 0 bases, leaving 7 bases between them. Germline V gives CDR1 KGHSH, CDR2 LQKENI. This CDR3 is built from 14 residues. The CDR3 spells CASSPDSSTDTQYF. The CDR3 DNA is TGTGCCAGCTCACCGGACAGTAGCACAGATACGCAGTATTTT.

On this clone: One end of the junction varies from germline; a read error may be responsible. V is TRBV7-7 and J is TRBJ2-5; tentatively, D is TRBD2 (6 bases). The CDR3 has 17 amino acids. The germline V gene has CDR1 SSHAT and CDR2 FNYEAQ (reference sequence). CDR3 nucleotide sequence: TGTGCTAGCAGCTTACTGGTTTCCGGGACTCAGGGACAGACCCAGTACTTC. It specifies CASSLLVSGTQGQTQYF.

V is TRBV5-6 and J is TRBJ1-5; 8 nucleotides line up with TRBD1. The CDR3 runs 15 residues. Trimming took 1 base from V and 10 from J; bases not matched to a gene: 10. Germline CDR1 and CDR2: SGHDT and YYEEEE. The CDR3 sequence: CASSLMDREVQPQHF. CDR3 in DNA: TGTGCCAGCAGCTTGATGGACAGGGAGGTTCAACCCCAGCATTTT. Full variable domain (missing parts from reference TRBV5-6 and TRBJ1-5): DAGVTQSPTHLIKTRGQQVTLRCSPKSGHDTVSWYQQALGQGPQFIFQYYEEEERQRGNFPDRFSGHQFPNYSSELNVNALLLGDSALYLCASSLMDREVQPQHFGDGTRLSIL.

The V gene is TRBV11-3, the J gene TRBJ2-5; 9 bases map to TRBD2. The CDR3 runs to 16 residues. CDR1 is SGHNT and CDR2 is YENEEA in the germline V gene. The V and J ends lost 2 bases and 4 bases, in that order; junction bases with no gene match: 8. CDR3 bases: TGTGCCAGCAGCTTAAGGCACGCGGGGGGGCGAGAGACCCAGTACTTC. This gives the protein CASSLRHAGGRETQYF.

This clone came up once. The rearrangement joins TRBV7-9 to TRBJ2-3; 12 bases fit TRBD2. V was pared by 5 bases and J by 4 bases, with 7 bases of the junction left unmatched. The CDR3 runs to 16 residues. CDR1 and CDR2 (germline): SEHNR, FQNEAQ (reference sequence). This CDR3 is CASSIGTSGYSDTQYF. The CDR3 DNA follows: TGTGCCAGCAGCATAGGGACTAGCGGGTATTCAGATACGCAGTATTTT. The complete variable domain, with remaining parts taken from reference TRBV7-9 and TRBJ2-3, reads DTGVSQNPRHKITKRGQNVTFRCDPISEHNRLYWYRQTLGQGPEFLTYFQNEAQLEKSRLLSDRFSAERPKGSFSTLEIQRTEQGDSAMYLCASSIGTSGYSDTQYFGPGTRLTVL.

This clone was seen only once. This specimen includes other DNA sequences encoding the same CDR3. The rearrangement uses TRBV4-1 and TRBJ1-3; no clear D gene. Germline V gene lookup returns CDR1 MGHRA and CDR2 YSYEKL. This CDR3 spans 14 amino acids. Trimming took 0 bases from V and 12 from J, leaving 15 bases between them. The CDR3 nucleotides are TGCGCCAGCAGCCAAGAAGAGAGGGCTCGAGACATATATTTT. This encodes CASSQEERARDIYF.

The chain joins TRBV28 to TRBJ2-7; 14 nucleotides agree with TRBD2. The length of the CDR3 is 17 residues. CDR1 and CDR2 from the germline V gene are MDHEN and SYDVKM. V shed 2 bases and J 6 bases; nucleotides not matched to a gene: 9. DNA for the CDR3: TGTGCCAGCAGTTTAAGGACTAGCGGGAGGTGGGGGGGCGAGCAGTACTTC. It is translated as CASSLRTSGRWGGEQYF.

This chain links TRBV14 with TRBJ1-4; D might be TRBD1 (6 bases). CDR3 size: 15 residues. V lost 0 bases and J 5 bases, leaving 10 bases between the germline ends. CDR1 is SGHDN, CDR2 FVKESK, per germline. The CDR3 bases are TGTGCCAGCAGCCAAGATTTCAGGGGAAATGAAAAACTGTTTTTT. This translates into CASSQDFRGNEKLFF.

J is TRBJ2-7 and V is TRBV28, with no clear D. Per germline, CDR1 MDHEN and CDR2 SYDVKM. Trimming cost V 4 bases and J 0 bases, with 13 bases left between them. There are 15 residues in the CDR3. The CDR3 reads CASSSPHRGSYEQYF. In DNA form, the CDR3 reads TGTGCCAGCAGTTCCCCGCACCGCGGCTCCTACGAGCAGTACTTC.

The CDR3 DNA sequence: TGTGCCAGCAGCTTAGCCGGTGGGCAGCAAGAGACCCAGTACTTC. Its protein product is CASSLAGGQQETQYF. The chain couples TRBV7-6 to TRBJ2-5, with D unclear. CDR1 is SGHVS and CDR2 is FNYEAQ in the germline V gene. Between the trimmed V and J ends, which lost 0 bases and 2 bases, there was a span of 10 bases. The CDR3 has 15 amino acids.

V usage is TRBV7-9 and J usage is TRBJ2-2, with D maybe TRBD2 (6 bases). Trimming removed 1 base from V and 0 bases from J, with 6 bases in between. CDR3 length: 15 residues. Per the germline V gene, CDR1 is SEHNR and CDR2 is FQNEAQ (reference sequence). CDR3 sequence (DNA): TGTGCCAGCAGCTTAGGGGAGGCGAACACCGGGGAGCTGTTTTTT. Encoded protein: CASSLGEANTGELFF.

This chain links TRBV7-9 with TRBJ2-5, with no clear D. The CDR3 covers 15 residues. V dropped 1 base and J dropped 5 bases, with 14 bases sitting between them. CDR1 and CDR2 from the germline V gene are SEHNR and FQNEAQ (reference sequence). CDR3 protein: CASSLELSMAETQYF. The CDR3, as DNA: TGTGCCAGCAGCTTAGAGCTCTCCATGGCGGAGACCCAGTACTTC.

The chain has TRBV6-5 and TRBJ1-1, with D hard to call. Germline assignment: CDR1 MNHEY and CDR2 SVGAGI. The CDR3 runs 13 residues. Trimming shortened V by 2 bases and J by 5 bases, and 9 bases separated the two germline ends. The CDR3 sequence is CASSYTPHTEAFF. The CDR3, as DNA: TGTGCCAGCAGTTACACACCGCATACTGAAGCTTTCTTT.

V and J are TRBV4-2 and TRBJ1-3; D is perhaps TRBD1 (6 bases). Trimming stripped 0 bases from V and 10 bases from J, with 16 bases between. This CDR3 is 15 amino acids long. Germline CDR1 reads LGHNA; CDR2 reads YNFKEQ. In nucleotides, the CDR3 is TGTGCCAGCAGCCAAGACCCAGGGGAGGGCGAGACCATATATTTT. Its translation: CASSQDPGEGETIYF.

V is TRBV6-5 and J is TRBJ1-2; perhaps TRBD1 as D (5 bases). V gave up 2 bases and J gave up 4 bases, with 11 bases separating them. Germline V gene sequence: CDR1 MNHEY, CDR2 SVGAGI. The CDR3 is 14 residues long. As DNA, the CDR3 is TGTGCCAGCAGTTACCCCAGCGGGGGCTATGGCTACACCTTC. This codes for CASSYPSGGYGYTF.